Reported below is one T cell receptor beta chain. The junction and the germline gene differ at one end; a read error may be behind it. Regions amplified from RNA transcripts were the TCR beta CDR3 regions. When the TCR CDR3 underwent first-round RT-PCR, the HTBI primer set was used. TCRdb independently ran MiXCR on the multiplex PCR reads; one entry per CDR3 protein. The profile shows some 250,000 distinct CDR3 sequences, roughly 15% of them singletons. This entry belongs to a study of T cells in Graves' hyperthyroidism and ophthalmopathy. Isolation of PBMCs was performed on around 9.7 ml fresh peripheral blood. The CDR3 spans 13 residues. Looked up from germline, CDR1 is MDHEN and CDR2 is SYDVKM.

The chain is built from TRBV28 and TRBJ1-2; TRBD1 is a possible D gene (5 bases). This clonotype was obtained from a woman in her 50s with Graves' hyperthyroidism that later progressed to Graves' ophthalmopathy. The material sequenced was blood. CDR3: CASSYKTAYGHTF. The CDR3 DNA follows: TGTGCCAGCAGTTATAAGACAGCGTATGGCCACACCTTC.